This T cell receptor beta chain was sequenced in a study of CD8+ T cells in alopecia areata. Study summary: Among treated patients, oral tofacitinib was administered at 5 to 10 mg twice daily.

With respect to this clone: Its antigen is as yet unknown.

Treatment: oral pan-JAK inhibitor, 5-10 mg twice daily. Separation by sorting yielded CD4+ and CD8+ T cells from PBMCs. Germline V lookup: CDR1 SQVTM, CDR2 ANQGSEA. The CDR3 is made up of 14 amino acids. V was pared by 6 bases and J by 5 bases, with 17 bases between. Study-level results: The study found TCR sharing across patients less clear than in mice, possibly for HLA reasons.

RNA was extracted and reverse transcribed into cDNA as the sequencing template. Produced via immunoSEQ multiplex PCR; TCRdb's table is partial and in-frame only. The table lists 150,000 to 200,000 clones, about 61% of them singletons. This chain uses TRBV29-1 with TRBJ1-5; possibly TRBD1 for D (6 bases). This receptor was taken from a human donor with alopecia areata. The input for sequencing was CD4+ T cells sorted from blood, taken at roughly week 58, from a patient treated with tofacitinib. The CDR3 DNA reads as TGCAGCGTCCTGGTTCAGGGGCGAGATCAGCCCCAGCATTTT. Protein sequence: CSVLVQGRDQPQHF.